This note documents a single TCR beta chain sequence. Its recognized antigen is unknown. No much larger clonotype is one base removed from it; base qualities were not supplied. The treatment or condition label, read with the paper, signifies: allogeneic hematopoietic cell transplantation with graft depleted of TCRalphabeta T cells and CD19 B cells. Transplant recipients were children who received TCRalphabeta/CD19-depleted allogeneic hematopoietic cell grafts. This entry is derived from a study of T-cell reconstitution after alpha-beta-depleted transplantation in children (dated by TCRdb to 2016 to 2017). Regarding the study in general: T-cell immune reconstitution after TCRalphabeta/CD19-depleted allogeneic hematopoietic cell transplantation in children was quantitatively tracked in the study by means of TCR repertoire profiling.

Reading from cysteine to phenylalanine, the CDR3 counts 15 amino acids. Just the 45-base CDR3 DNA is kept, in frame starting at base 1. A distance of 12 bases separates the germline ends of V and J, which lose 1 base and 3 bases respectively. From the germline V gene, CDR1 is MGHRA and CDR2 is YSYEKL. Library method: PCR. Sequencing was performed on an Illumina HiSeq 2500. TCR libraries were prepared with molecular barcoding, using unique molecular identifiers to normalize TCRbeta repertoire quantification. TCRdb redid the processing of the public reads, applying fastp at Q25 and MiXCR, and retained in-frame beta chains. Each CDR3 protein gets just one entry, which takes the most common genes and DNA from the rows behind it. For this sample there are about 150,000 distinct CDR3 sequences; around 8.5% appear just once. The ten largest clones take up 15% to 20% of the sample. Overall study outcomes, separate from this receptor: Over the following months the frequencies of hyperexpanded clones went down, and after one year T-cell counts and TCRbeta diversity were mostly credited to newly produced T cells. The high TCRbeta diversity at day 60 in some patients was ascribed to recipient T cells and intrathymic progenitors that had survived conditioning. About two months after transplant, the apparently early recovery of alphabetaT-cell counts reportedly depended on just several hundred clones that had expanded rapidly and came from non-depleted graft cells.

Recombination joined TRBV4-1 with TRBJ1-2; the D gene remains uncertain. The starting material was PBMCs, mostly from graft donor cells, obtained 180 days after TCRalphabeta/CD19-depleted stem cell transplant. This receptor was taken from a female patient between 2 and 15 years old who had a stem cell transplant for congenital amegakaryocytic thrombocytopenia, so the T cells may come from the graft donor. The bases are TGCGCCAGCAGCCAAGGCCATGGGCCGGACTATGGCTACACCTTC. Translated, this is CASSQGHGPDYGYTF.